This is a list of T cell receptor beta chains from one sample in a study of T cells in narcolepsy. The table came from immunoSEQ multiplex PCR; TCRdb's copy has only in-frame clones and leaves some out. Here the sample spans fewer than 35,000 clones, about 85% being singletons. Input material: CD45RA- memory CD4+ T cells from PBMCs. These receptor sequences come from a human donor with narcolepsy. The CDR3 runs from the conserved cysteine through the conserved F or W. Each record gives: D gene, J gene, V gene, clone size, CDR3 protein, CDR3 DNA. The D gene is left open where the match is weak. Not all rows give a size; the values are once, few, many and, for expanded clones, a class.

d_call: .
j_call: TRBJ2-7
v_call: TRBV15
clone_size: .
cdr3_aa: CATSRDSGGTYEQYF
cdr3_nt: TGTGCCACCAGCAGAGATTCCGGCGGCACCTACGAGCAGTACTTC

d_call: TRBD2
j_call: TRBJ2-1
v_call: TRBV11-3
clone_size: .
cdr3_aa: CASSSGLAGGLSYNEQFF
cdr3_nt: TGTGCCAGCAGCTCGGGACTAGCGGGGGGGCTATCCTACAATGAGCAGTTCTTC

d_call: .
j_call: TRBJ1-4
v_call: TRBV6-5
clone_size: .
cdr3_aa: CASSAMRRFEEKLFF
cdr3_nt: TGTGCCAGCAGTGCTATGAGACGGTTTGAGGAAAAACTGTTTTTT

d_call: TRBD1
j_call: TRBJ2-7
v_call: TRBV2
clone_size: .
cdr3_aa: CASRQGAAYEQYF
cdr3_nt: TGTGCCAGCAGACAGGGGGCAGCCTACGAGCAGTACTTC

d_call: .
j_call: TRBJ2-7
v_call: TRBV11-2
clone_size: .
cdr3_aa: CASSLDLQGSFYEQYF
cdr3_nt: TGTGCCAGCAGCTTAGATTTACAGGGTTCCTTCTACGAGCAGTACTTC

d_call: .
j_call: TRBJ1-5
v_call: TRBV5-6
clone_size: .
cdr3_aa: CASSQTHHRQFSNQPQHF
cdr3_nt: TGTGCCAGCAGCCAAACCCACCATAGACAGTTCAGCAATCAGCCCCAGCATTTT

d_call: TRBD2
j_call: TRBJ2-3
v_call: TRBV11-2
clone_size: .
cdr3_aa: CASSPGTSGGPSTDTQYF
cdr3_nt: TGTGCCAGCAGCCCCGGGACTAGCGGGGGGCCTAGCACAGATACGCAGTATTTT

d_call: .
j_call: TRBJ2-3
v_call: TRBV10-3
clone_size: .
cdr3_aa: CAISDKLRTDTQYF
cdr3_nt: TGTGCCATCAGTGACAAACTTCGCACAGATACGCAGTATTTT

d_call: .
j_call: TRBJ2-7
v_call: TRBV30
clone_size: .
cdr3_aa: CAWSVDRPLISEQYF
cdr3_nt: TGTGCCTGGAGTGTAGACAGGCCCCTGATAAGCGAGCAGTACTTC

d_call: .
j_call: TRBJ1-1
v_call: TRBV5-5
clone_size: .
cdr3_aa: CASSLGPNTEAFF
cdr3_nt: TGTGCCAGCAGCTTGGGTCCGAACACTGAAGCTTTCTTT

d_call: .
j_call: TRBJ1-5
v_call: TRBV7-9
clone_size: .
cdr3_aa: CASSRAGDQPQHF
cdr3_nt: TGTGCCAGCAGCCGGGCGGGGGACCAGCCCCAGCATTTT

d_call: TRBD1
j_call: TRBJ2-4
v_call: TRBV2
clone_size: .
cdr3_aa: CASSGTGAFGSLAKNIQYF
cdr3_nt: TGTGCCAGCAGTGGGACAGGGGCTTTTGGGAGTCTAGCCAAAAACATTCAGTACTTC

d_call: .
j_call: TRBJ1-1
v_call: TRBV11-2
clone_size: .
cdr3_aa: CASSPPDIGVNTEAFF
cdr3_nt: TGTGCCAGCAGCCCGCCGGACATAGGGGTGAACACTGAAGCTTTCTTT

d_call: .
j_call: TRBJ1-2
v_call: TRBV19
clone_size: .
cdr3_aa: CASSLGGGRNYGYTF
cdr3_nt: TGTGCCAGTAGTCTTGGAGGGGGTCGTAACTATGGCTACACCTTC

d_call: .
j_call: TRBJ1-1
v_call: TRBV30
clone_size: .
cdr3_aa: CAWKSGTEAFF
cdr3_nt: TGTGCCTGGAAATCGGGGACTGAAGCTTTCTTT

d_call: .
j_call: TRBJ2-1
v_call: TRBV11-3
clone_size: few
cdr3_aa: CASSSRLIGDNEQFF
cdr3_nt: TGTGCCAGCAGCTCCAGACTAATCGGGGACAATGAGCAGTTCTTC

d_call: TRBD1
j_call: TRBJ1-2
v_call: TRBV6-1
clone_size: .
cdr3_aa: CASSSQGFGGYTF
cdr3_nt: TGTGCCAGCAGCTCACAGGGGTTTGGTGGCTACACCTTC

d_call: TRBD1
j_call: TRBJ2-7
v_call: TRBV7-2
clone_size: .
cdr3_aa: CASSHRGTGEQYF
cdr3_nt: TGTGCCAGCAGCCACAGGGGGACAGGCGAGCAGTACTTC

d_call: .
j_call: TRBJ2-5
v_call: TRBV7-2
clone_size: .
cdr3_aa: CASSLDRETQYF
cdr3_nt: TGTGCCAGCAGCTTAGATCGAGAGACCCAGTACTTC

d_call: .
j_call: TRBJ1-2
v_call: TRBV5-1
clone_size: .
cdr3_aa: CASSLVVGQDYGYTF
cdr3_nt: TGCGCCAGCAGCTTGGTGGTGGGGCAGGACTATGGCTACACCTTC

d_call: .
j_call: TRBJ2-5
v_call: TRBV15
clone_size: .
cdr3_aa: CATSRDLGRQETQYF
cdr3_nt: TGTGCCACCAGCAGAGATCTGGGCAGGCAAGAGACCCAGTACTTC